This T cell receptor beta chain was recorded in a study of Ad26.COV2.S vaccination and SARS-CoV-2 variants. Study in general: Into the muscle, Ad26.COV2.S was dosed once or twice, 56 days apart.

CDR3 size: 15 residues. Germline V lookup: CDR1 SGHVS, CDR2 FQNEAQ. V lost 5 bases and J lost 5, with 15 bases in between. Profiling relied on immunoSEQ multiplex PCR, and the TCRdb table lists in-frame clones only, not all of them. The sample includes 350,000 to 450,000 clones, around 92% of them seen just once. Sample treatment: some 19 received Ad26.COV2.S at low or high dose, single or two shots; roughly 5 received placebo; per-sample allocation not given. Repertoires come from day 63 after the first vaccine or placebo injection. The receptor was derived from a person aged 18-60 years who received the Ad26.COV2.S COVID-19 vaccine or a placebo. The rearrangement joins TRBV7-8 to TRBJ2-2; tentative D call: TRBD1 (8 bases). Material: peripheral blood, obtained in a trial of Ad26.COV2.S vaccine versus placebo. The CDR3 region is CASSLYRGGTGELFF. As DNA, the CDR3 is TGTGCCAGCAGCCTGTACAGGGGGGGGACCGGGGAGCTGTTTTTT.